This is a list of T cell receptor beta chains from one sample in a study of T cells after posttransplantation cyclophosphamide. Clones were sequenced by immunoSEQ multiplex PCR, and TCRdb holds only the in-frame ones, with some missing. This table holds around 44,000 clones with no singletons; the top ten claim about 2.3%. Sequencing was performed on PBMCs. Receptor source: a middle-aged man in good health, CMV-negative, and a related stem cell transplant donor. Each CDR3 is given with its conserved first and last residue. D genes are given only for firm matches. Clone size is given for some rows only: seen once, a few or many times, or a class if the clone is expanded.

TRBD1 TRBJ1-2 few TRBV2 CASSYGTGGLYGYTF TGTGCCAGCAGTTACGGGACAGGGGGCCTCTATGGCTACACCTTC
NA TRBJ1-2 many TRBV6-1 CASSEMGGSYGYTF TGTGCCAGCAGTGAAATGGGGGGGAGCTATGGCTACACCTTC
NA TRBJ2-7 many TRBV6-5 CASSYQTAYEQYF TGTGCCAGCAGTTACCAGACAGCATACGAGCAGTACTTC
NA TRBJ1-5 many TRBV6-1 CASSINQPQHF TGTGCCAGCAGTATAAATCAGCCCCAGCATTTT
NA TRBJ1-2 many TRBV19 CASSIRATGSTNYGYTF TGTGCCAGTAGTATTCGCGCGACGGGGTCCACTAACTATGGCTACACCTTC
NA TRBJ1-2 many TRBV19 CASSFPGQRGHRDGYTF TGTGCCAGTAGCTTTCCTGGACAGCGAGGACATCGCGATGGCTACACCTTC
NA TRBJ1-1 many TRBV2 CASSDPARAEAFF TGTGCCAGCAGTGACCCCGCCAGGGCTGAAGCTTTCTTT
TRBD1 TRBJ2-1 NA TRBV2 CASIRDRAKNEQFF TGTGCCAGCATACGGGACAGGGCTAAGAATGAGCAGTTCTTC
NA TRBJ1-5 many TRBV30 CAWSGQGYNQPQHF TGTGCCTGGAGTGGCCAGGGGTACAATCAGCCCCAGCATTTT
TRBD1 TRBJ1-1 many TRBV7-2 CASSPDRDTEAFF TGTGCCAGCAGTCCGGACAGGGACACTGAAGCTTTCTTT
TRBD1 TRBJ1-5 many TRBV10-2 CASSADWGQGYQPQHF TGCGCCAGCAGTGCCGACTGGGGACAGGGGTATCAGCCCCAGCATTTT
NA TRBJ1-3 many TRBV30 CAWNSYSGNTIYF TGTGCCTGGAACAGCTACTCTGGAAACACCATATATTTT
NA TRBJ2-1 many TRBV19 CASSSQIYNEQFF TGTGCCAGTAGTAGCCAGATATACAATGAGCAGTTCTTC
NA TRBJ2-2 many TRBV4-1 CASGSIGTGELFF TGCGCCAGCGGGAGCATAGGCACCGGGGAGCTGTTTTTT
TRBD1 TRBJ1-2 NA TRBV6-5 CASSYSTGDYGYTF TGTGCCAGCAGTTACTCGACAGGGGACTATGGCTACACCTTC
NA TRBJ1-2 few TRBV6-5 CASSRVEGSAYTF TGTGCCAGCAGCCGCGTGGAGGGTAGCGCCTACACCTTC
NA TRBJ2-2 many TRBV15 CATKEGVFNTGELFF TGTGCCACCAAAGAGGGGGTGTTTAACACCGGGGAGCTGTTTTTT
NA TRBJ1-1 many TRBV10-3 CAISESVANTEAFF TGTGCCATCAGTGAGTCGGTAGCGAACACTGAAGCTTTCTTT
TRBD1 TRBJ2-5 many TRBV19 CARPGGQWSGCCQETQYF TGTGCCAGGCCTGGGGGACAGTGGTCGGGGTGCTGCCAAGAGACCCAGTACTTC
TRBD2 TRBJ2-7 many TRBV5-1 CASSLGRASGGRVQYF TGCGCCAGCAGCTTGGGCCGGGCTAGCGGGGGTCGGGTGCAGTACTTC
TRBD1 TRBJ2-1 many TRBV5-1 CASSSDRGGINEQFF TGCGCCAGCAGCTCAGACAGGGGCGGAATAAATGAGCAGTTCTTC
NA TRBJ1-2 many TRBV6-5 CASRPGQNYGYTF TGTGCCAGCAGGCCCGGACAGAACTATGGCTACACCTTC
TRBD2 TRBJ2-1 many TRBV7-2 CASSLAAGTTQNEQFF TGTGCCAGCAGCTTAGCGGCCGGGACTACCCAAAATGAGCAGTTCTTC
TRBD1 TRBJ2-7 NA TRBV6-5 CASRLTGVSYEQYF TGTGCCAGCAGGTTGACAGGGGTCTCCTACGAGCAGTACTTC
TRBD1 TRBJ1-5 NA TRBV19 CASSVDRDRIRPQHF TGTGCCAGTAGTGTGGACAGGGACCGAATCAGGCCCCAGCATTTT
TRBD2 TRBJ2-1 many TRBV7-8 CASSSERTSGRDEQFF TGTGCCAGCAGCTCCGAACGGACTAGCGGGAGGGATGAGCAGTTCTTC
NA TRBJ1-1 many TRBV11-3 CASSLDRGEAFF TGTGCCAGCAGCTTAGATAGGGGAGAAGCTTTCTTT
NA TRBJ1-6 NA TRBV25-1 CASSGKGYNSPLHF TGTGCCAGCAGTGGAAAGGGGTATAATTCACCCCTCCACTTT
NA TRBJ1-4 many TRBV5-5 CASSLGDTGGKKLFF TGTGCCAGCAGCTTGGGGGACACAGGTGGGAAAAAACTGTTTTTT
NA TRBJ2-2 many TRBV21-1 CASSTGKGQGMGSGPDANTGELFF TGTGCCAGCAGCACAGGGAAGGGACAGGGTATGGGGTCGGGCCCCGACGCGAACACCGGGGAGCTGTTTTTT
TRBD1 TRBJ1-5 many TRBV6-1 CASREGQGSNQPQHF TGTGCCAGCAGAGAAGGACAGGGCTCAAATCAGCCCCAGCATTTT
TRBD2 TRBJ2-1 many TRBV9 CASSVAHGLAGVNEQFF TGTGCCAGCAGCGTAGCCCACGGGCTAGCGGGAGTTAATGAGCAGTTCTTC
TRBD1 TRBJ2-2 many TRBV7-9 CASSVQPGQGSRRAGELFF TGTGCCAGCAGCGTGCAGCCGGGACAGGGGTCGCGGAGGGCCGGGGAGCTGTTTTTT
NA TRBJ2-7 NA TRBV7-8 CASSLINSPTNYEQYF TGTGCCAGCAGCCTGATTAATTCCCCTACTAACTACGAGCAGTACTTC
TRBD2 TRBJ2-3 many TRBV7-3 CASSLASGIADTQYF TGTGCCAGCAGCTTGGCTAGCGGGATTGCAGATACGCAGTATTTT
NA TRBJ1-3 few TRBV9 CASSLGVSGNTIYF TGTGCCAGCAGCTTAGGAGTCTCTGGAAACACCATATATTTT
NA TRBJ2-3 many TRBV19 CASSIGGERDTQYF TGTGCCAGTAGTATTGGCGGGGAGAGGGATACGCAGTATTTT
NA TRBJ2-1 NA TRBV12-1 CASSFGLAGGPYNEQFF TGTGCCAGCAGCTTTGGACTAGCGGGAGGGCCGTACAATGAGCAGTTCTTC
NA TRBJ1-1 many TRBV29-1 CSVSQGNTEAFF TGCAGCGTCTCACAGGGGAACACTGAAGCTTTCTTT
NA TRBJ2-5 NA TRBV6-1 CASRAGGFETQYF TGTGCCAGCAGGGCCGGGGGTTTTGAGACCCAGTACTTC
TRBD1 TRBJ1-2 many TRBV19 CASIDRGLNYGYTF TGTGCCAGTATCGACAGGGGGCTCAACTATGGCTACACCTTC
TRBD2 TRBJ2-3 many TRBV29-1 CSVPRGFSTDTQYF TGCAGCGTTCCGCGGGGGTTTAGCACAGATACGCAGTATTTT
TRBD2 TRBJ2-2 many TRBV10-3 CAISEPRGAGELFF TGTGCCATCAGTGAGCCTCGGGGGGCCGGGGAGCTGTTTTTT
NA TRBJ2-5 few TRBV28 CASSPGVQETQYF TGTGCCAGCAGCCCCGGGGTACAAGAGACCCAGTACTTC
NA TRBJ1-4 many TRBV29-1 CSVSGLGTNEKLFF TGCAGCGTTTCGGGGTTGGGAACTAATGAAAAACTGTTTTTT
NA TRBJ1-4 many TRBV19 CASRGGWEKLFF TGTGCCAGTAGGGGGGGTTGGGAAAAACTGTTTTTT
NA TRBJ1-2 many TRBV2 CASSRDSVYGYTF TGTGCCAGCAGCCGCGACAGTGTTTATGGCTACACCTTC
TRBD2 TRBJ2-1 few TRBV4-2 CASSQARWDYYTNNEQFF TGTGCCAGCAGCCAAGCAAGATGGGACTACTATACTAACAATGAGCAGTTCTTC
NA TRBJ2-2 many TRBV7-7 CASSSDRNTGELFF TGTGCTAGCAGTTCAGACAGGAACACCGGGGAGCTGTTTTTT
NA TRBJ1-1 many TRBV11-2 CASSSLAEAFF TGTGCCAGCAGCTCCCTCGCTGAAGCTTTCTTT